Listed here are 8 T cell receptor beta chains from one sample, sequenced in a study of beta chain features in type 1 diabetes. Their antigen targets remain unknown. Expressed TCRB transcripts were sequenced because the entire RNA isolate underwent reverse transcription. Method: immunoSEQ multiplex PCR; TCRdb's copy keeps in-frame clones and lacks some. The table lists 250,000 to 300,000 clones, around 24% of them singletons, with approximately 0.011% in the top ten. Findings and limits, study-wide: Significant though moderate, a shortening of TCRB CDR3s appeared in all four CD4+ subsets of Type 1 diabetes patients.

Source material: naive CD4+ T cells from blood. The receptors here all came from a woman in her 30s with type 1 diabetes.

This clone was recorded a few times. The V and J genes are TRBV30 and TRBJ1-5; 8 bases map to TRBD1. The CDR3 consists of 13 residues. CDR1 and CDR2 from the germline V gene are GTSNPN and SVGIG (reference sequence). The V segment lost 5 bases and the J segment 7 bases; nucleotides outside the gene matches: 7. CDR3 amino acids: CAWRTGPGQPQHF. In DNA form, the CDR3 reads TGTGCCTGGCGGACAGGGCCTGGGCAGCCCCAGCATTTT.

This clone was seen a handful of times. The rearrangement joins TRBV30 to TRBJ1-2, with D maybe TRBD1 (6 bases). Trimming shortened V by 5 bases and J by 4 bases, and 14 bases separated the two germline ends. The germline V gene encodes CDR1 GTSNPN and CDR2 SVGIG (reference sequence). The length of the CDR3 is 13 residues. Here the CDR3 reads CAWRRGAGYGYTF. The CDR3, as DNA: TGTGCCTGGCGCAGGGGCGCAGGCTATGGCTACACCTTC. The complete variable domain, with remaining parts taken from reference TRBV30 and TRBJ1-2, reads SQTIHQWPATLVQPVGSPLSLECTVEGTSNPNLYWYRQAAGRGLQLLFYSVGIGQISSEVPQNLSASRPQDRQFILSSKKLLLSDSGFYLCAWRRGAGYGYTFGSGTRLTVV.

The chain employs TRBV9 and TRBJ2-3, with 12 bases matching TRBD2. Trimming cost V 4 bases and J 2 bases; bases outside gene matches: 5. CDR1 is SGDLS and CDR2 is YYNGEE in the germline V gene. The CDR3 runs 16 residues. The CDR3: CASSTGLAGNTDTQYF. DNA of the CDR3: TGTGCCAGCAGCACCGGACTAGCGGGAAACACAGATACGCAGTATTTT.

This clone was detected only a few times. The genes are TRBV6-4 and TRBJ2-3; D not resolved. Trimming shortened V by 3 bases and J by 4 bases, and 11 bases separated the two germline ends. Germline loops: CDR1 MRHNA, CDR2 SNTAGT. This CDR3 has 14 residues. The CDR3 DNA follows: TGTGCCAGCAGTGAAAACTCGATATCAGATACGCAGTATTTT. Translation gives CASSENSISDTQYF.

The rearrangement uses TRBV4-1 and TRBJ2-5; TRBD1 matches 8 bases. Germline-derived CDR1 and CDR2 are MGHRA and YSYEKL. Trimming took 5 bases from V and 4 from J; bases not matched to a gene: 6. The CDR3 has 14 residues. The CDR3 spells CASSLDRVVETQYF. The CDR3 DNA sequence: TGCGCCAGCAGCTTGGACAGGGTCGTAGAGACCCAGTACTTC.

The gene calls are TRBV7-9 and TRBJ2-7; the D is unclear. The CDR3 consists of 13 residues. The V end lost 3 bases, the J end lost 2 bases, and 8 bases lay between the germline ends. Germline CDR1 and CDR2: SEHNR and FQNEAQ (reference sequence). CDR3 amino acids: CASSFPDTYEQYF. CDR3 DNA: TGTGCCAGCAGCTTTCCCGACACCTACGAGCAGTACTTC. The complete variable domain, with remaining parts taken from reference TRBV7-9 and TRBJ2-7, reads DTGVSQNPRHKITKRGQNVTFRCDPISEHNRLYWYRQTLGQGPEFLTYFQNEAQLEKSRLLSDRFSAERPKGSFSTLEIQRTEQGDSAMYLCASSFPDTYEQYFGPGTRLTVT.

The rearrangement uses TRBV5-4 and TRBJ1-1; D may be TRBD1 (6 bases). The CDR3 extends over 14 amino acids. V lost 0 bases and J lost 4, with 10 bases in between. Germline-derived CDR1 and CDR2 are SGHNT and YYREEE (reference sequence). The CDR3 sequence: CASSLGGGGTEAFF. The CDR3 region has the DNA TGTGCCAGCAGCTTGGGAGGGGGGGGCACTGAAGCTTTCTTT.

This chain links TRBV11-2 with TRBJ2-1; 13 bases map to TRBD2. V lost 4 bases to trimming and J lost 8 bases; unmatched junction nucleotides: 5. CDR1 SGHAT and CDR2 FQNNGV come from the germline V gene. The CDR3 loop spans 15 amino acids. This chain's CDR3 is CASSSGLAGVDEQFF. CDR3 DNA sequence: TGTGCCAGCAGCTCAGGACTAGCGGGAGTCGATGAGCAGTTCTTC.